Shown below are 21 T cell receptor beta chains from a single sample sequenced in a study of blood T cell repertoires in COVID-19. Clones were sequenced by immunoSEQ multiplex PCR, and TCRdb holds only the in-frame ones, with some missing. This sample has approximately 90,000 clones, with approximately 91% found just once. Sequenced: peripheral blood. The receptor set was obtained from a woman in her 70s with acute or convalescent COVID-19.

This clone appeared a single time. The chain links TRBV6-5 to TRBJ2-1; 7 bases fit TRBD2. V shed 8 bases, J shed 2 bases, and the junction held 6 bases outside the gene matches. This CDR3 spans 14 amino acids. Germline CDR1 and CDR2: MNHEY and SVGAGI. In DNA form, the CDR3 reads TGTGCCAGCTCCGTCGGGGGGACCTACAATGAGCAGTTCTTC. As protein: CASSVGGTYNEQFF.

This rearrangement joins TRBV29-1 to TRBJ2-1; 12 bases map to TRBD1. V was pared by 6 bases and J by 9 bases, with 9 bases of the junction left unmatched. Germline V gene lookup returns CDR1 SQVTM and CDR2 ANQGSEA. The CDR3 contains 14 residues. CDR3 loop: CSVTPGQGASEQFF. CDR3 bases: TGCAGCGTAACCCCGGGACAGGGGGCTAGTGAGCAGTTCTTC.

J is TRBJ1-1 and V is TRBV3-1 (or the pseudogene TRBV3-2); tentative D call: TRBD1 (6 bases). Deletions cut 8 bases from V and 0 bases from J, with 13 bases between. The germline CDR1 and CDR2 sequences are LGHDT and YNNKEL (reference sequence). The CDR3 is 14 residues long. CDR3 amino acids: CASSKAGVNTEAFF. The CDR3 DNA is TGTGCCAGCTCAAAGGCAGGGGTGAACACTGAAGCTTTCTTT.

This chain links TRBV20-1 with TRBJ1-4; D is unresolved. V shed 4 bases and J shed 4 bases, with 4 bases lying between them. CDR3 length: 11 residues. CDR1 and CDR2 (germline): DFQATT, SNEGSKA (reference sequence). The CDR3 sequence is CSANYNEKLFF. The CDR3 region has the DNA TGCAGTGCTAATTATAATGAAAAACTGTTTTTT.

This sequence joins TRBV6-5 and TRBJ2-3, with D tentatively TRBD2 (6 bases). CDR1 and CDR2 from the germline V gene are MNHEY and SVGAGI. There are 13 residues in the CDR3. V was trimmed by 11 bases and J by 0 bases, leaving 12 bases between them. CDR3 nucleotide sequence: TGTGCCTCCCGGAGGGTGAGCACAGATACGCAGTATTTT. Translating it yields CASRRVSTDTQYF.

This chain uses TRBV6-1 with TRBJ2-2; 7 bases map to TRBD1. The germline V gene has CDR1 MNHNS and CDR2 SASEGT. V was clipped by 3 bases and J by 5 bases; unmatched bases: 3. The CDR3 consists of 14 residues. CDR3 sequence reads: CASSEEQGTGELFF. CDR3 in DNA: TGTGCCAGCAGTGAGGAACAGGGGACCGGGGAGCTGTTTTTT.

This chain connects TRBV6-5 to TRBJ1-6, with unresolved D. CDR1 and CDR2 from the germline V gene are MNHEY and SVGAGI. The length of the CDR3 is 15 residues. V lost 1 base to trimming and J lost 9 bases, with 13 bases between them. The CDR3 reads CASSYWSERSSPLHF. DNA for the CDR3: TGTGCCAGCAGTTACTGGTCAGAGAGGAGTTCACCCCTCCACTTT.

The chain uses TRBV19 and TRBJ1-5; TRBD1 matches at 7 bases. This CDR3 is built from 14 residues. Germline V gene lookup returns CDR1 LNHDA and CDR2 SQIVND (reference sequence). V was pared by 7 bases and J by 4 bases, with 7 bases of the junction left unmatched. CDR3 nucleotide sequence: TGTGCCAGTAAGCCACAGGGGCCTAATCAGCCCCAGCATTTT. It yields the protein CASKPQGPNQPQHF.

In DNA, the CDR3 is TGTGCCAGCAGTTATGGGGGGGCGAATGGAAACACCATATATTTT. Translated: CASSYGGANGNTIYF. This chain connects TRBV6-5 to TRBJ1-3, with D tentatively TRBD1 (6 bases). The CDR3 consists of 15 residues. Per the germline V gene, CDR1 is MNHEY and CDR2 is SVGAGI. V gave up 3 bases and J gave up 3 bases, with 12 bases separating them.

This chain joins TRBV14 and TRBJ2-3, with 12 nucleotides matching TRBD2. Per the germline V gene, CDR1 is SGHDN and CDR2 is FVKESK. CDR3 size: 19 residues. V lost 0 bases, J lost 6 bases, and 13 bases stayed unmatched. The CDR3 here is CASSQDDRWLAGGDDTQYF. Here the CDR3 DNA reads TGTGCCAGCAGCCAAGATGATCGATGGCTAGCGGGAGGGGACGATACGCAGTATTTT.

This rearrangement joins TRBV4-1 to TRBJ1-1; D unresolved. Germline V gene lookup returns CDR1 MGHRA and CDR2 YSYEKL. Deletions cut 1 base from V and 0 bases from J, with 9 bases between. This CDR3 has 15 amino acids. The CDR3 reads CASSQVPGVNTEAFF. CDR3 in DNA: TGCGCCAGCAGCCAAGTCCCGGGAGTGAACACTGAAGCTTTCTTT.

The chain joins TRBV3-1 (or the pseudogene TRBV3-2) to TRBJ2-2; 10 bases are shared with TRBD2. The CDR3 is 17 amino acids. CDR1 LGHDT and CDR2 YNNKEL come from the germline V gene (reference sequence). V was clipped by 4 bases and J by 1 base; unmatched bases: 6. The CDR3 nucleotides read TGTGCCAGCAGCCCCGGACTAGCGGAGCTGAACACCGGGGAGCTGTTTTTT. Protein: CASSPGLAELNTGELFF.

The CDR3 DNA sequence: TGTGCCAGCAGCCCGACAGGGGGAAGATCAACTAATGAAAAACTGTTTTTT. Translated: CASSPTGGRSTNEKLFF. The gene calls are TRBV5-4 and TRBJ1-4; 9 positions agree with TRBD1. Per germline, CDR1 SGHNT and CDR2 YYREEE (reference sequence). The CDR3 runs 17 residues. With V trimmed by 4 bases and J by 0 bases, 7 bases remained unmatched. The full variable domain, completed using reference TRBV5-4 and TRBJ1-4, is ETGVTQSPTHLIKTRGQQVTLRCSSQSGHNTVSWYQQALGQGPQFIFQYYREEENGRGNFPPRFSGLQFPNYSSELNVNALELDDSALYLCASSPTGGRSTNEKLFFGSGTQLSVL.

This chain connects TRBV18 to TRBJ1-3; 8 bases are shared with TRBD1. The CDR3 sequence is 18 residues long. Germline V CDR1 and CDR2: KGHSH, LQKENI. V lost 2 bases, J lost 0 bases, and 9 bases stayed unmatched. CDR3 nucleotides: TGTGCCAGCTCACCAAACGGACAGGGCCAATTCTCTGGAAACACCATATATTTT. It is translated as CASSPNGQGQFSGNTIYF.

This clone was found a few times. The J gene is TRBJ2-7, the V gene TRBV5-1; 8 bases align to TRBD1. The CDR3 length is 14 residues. Germline lookup yields CDR1 SGHRS and CDR2 YFSETQ. V was clipped by 5 bases and J by 0 bases; unmatched bases: 4. CDR3 DNA sequence: TGCGCCAGCAGTCGACAGGGGTCCTCCTACGAGCAGTACTTC. This encodes CASSRQGSSYEQYF.

The chain links TRBV10-2 to TRBJ1-2; 7 bases fit TRBD1. Per germline, CDR1 WSHSY and CDR2 SAAADI. The CDR3 runs 15 residues. Unmatched junction bases numbered 16, after V lost 7 bases and J lost 8 bases. As DNA, the CDR3 is TGCGCCAGCATCCCGGAGACAGGGAGGTCTGGAGGCTACACCTTC. Protein: CASIPETGRSGGYTF.

The chain uses TRBV5-1 and TRBJ2-2, with D perhaps TRBD1 (5 bases). Trimming pared 3 bases from V and 4 bases from J, leaving 19 bases between. The CDR3 is made up of 17 amino acids. The germline V gene has CDR1 SGHRS and CDR2 YFSETQ. The CDR3 sequence: CASSWADTAKGTGELFF. CDR3 DNA: TGCGCCAGCAGCTGGGCGGACACAGCTAAGGGCACCGGGGAGCTGTTTTTT.

This clone was seen only a few times. The V gene is TRBV19, the J gene TRBJ2-2, with 7 positions matching TRBD2. The CDR3 spans 16 residues. V trimming: 9 bases; J trimming: 2 bases; junction bases outside the gene matches: 12. Germline CDR1 is LNHDA and CDR2 is SQIVND (reference sequence). The chain's CDR3 is CASKPTLAANTGELFF. CDR3 in DNA: TGTGCCAGCAAACCTACTCTAGCGGCCAACACCGGGGAGCTGTTTTTT.

The chain links TRBV3-1 (or the pseudogene TRBV3-2) to TRBJ2-7, with TRBD2 matching over 9 bases. Germline V gene sequence: CDR1 LGHDT, CDR2 YNNKEL (reference sequence). With V trimmed by 0 bases and J by 2 bases, 2 bases remained unmatched. CDR3 length equals 15 residues. The CDR3 DNA sequence: TGTGCCAGCAGCCAAGAAGCGGGGGGAACCTACGAGCAGTACGTC. This encodes CASSQEAGGTYEQYV.

The chain joins TRBV6-1 to TRBJ1-2; D is perhaps TRBD1 (5 bases). CDR1 is MNHNS and CDR2 is SASEGT in the germline V gene. V was clipped by 0 bases and J by 4 bases, with 9 bases between them. This CDR3 spans 14 amino acids. The chain's CDR3 is CASSEAGHSYGYTF. The CDR3 DNA follows: TGTGCCAGCAGTGAAGCGGGGCATTCCTATGGCTACACCTTC.

This chain links TRBV3-1 (or the pseudogene TRBV3-2) with TRBJ2-1; the match to TRBD2 covers 8 bases. This CDR3 has 15 residues. Unmatched junction bases numbered 6, after V lost 4 bases and J lost 4 bases. Germline V gene sequence: CDR1 LGHDT, CDR2 YNNKEL (reference sequence). The CDR3 sequence is CASSRQLAEYNEQFF. The DNA of the CDR3 is TGTGCCAGCAGCCGACAACTAGCGGAGTACAATGAGCAGTTCTTC.